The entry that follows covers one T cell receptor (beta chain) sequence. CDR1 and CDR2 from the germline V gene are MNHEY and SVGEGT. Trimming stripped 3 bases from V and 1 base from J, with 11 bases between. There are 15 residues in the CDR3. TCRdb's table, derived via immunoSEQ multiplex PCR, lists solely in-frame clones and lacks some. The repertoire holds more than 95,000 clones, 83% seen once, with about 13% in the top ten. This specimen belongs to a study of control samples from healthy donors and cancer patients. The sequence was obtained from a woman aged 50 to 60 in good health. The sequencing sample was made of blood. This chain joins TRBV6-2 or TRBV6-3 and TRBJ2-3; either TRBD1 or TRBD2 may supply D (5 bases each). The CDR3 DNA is TGTGCCAGCAGTTATGGGGGTTACGGCACAGATACGCAGTATTTT. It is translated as CASSYGGYGTDTQYF.